A single sample gave rise to the 25 T cell receptor beta chains below, sequenced in a study of blood T cell repertoires in COVID-19. Sequenced by immunoSEQ multiplex PCR; TCRdb stores in-frame clones only, minus some. The profile shows about 120,000 clones, about nine tenths of them singletons. What was sequenced was peripheral blood. The receptors were sampled from a man in his fifties or sixties with COVID-19, enrolled during active disease.

The chain employs TRBV2 and TRBJ2-3, with D perhaps TRBD2 (5 bases). V lost 5 bases to trimming and J lost 8 bases, with 14 bases between them. The germline V gene has CDR1 SNHLY and CDR2 FYNNEI. This CDR3 contains 13 residues. In DNA form, the CDR3 reads TGTGCCAGCAGTCCGCGGACTGGAGTTACGCAGTATTTT. Translated: CASSPRTGVTQYF.

The CDR3 nucleotides are TGCGCCAGCAGCCCATTTGGGACAGATGCTAGCTACGAGCAGTACTTC. This codes for CASSPFGTDASYEQYF. The chain combines TRBV4-3 with TRBJ2-7; 7 bases are shared with TRBD1. The CDR3 is 16 residues long. Germline V CDR1 and CDR2: LGHNA, YSLEER. V dropped 4 bases and J dropped 3; count of bases not matched to a gene: 12.

This CDR3 reads CSVDGTVGTGELFF. CDR3 in DNA: TGCAGCGTAGACGGGACAGTGGGCACCGGGGAGCTGTTTTTT. The chain has TRBV29-1 and TRBJ2-2, with 7 bases lining up with TRBD1. Germline V gene sequence: CDR1 SQVTM, CDR2 ANQGSEA. The CDR3 length is 14 residues. J lost 4 bases, V lost 6 bases, and 8 bases had no gene match.

This chain uses TRBV7-2 with TRBJ2-2; D might be TRBD1 (5 bases). The CDR3 runs to 14 residues. The V gene lost 3 bases and the J gene lost 7 bases, with 12 bases spanning the gap. Germline CDR1 and CDR2: SGHTA and FQGNSA. The CDR3 loop is CASSFRQPGGELFF. The DNA of the CDR3 is TGTGCCAGCAGCTTCCGACAGCCCGGCGGGGAGCTGTTTTTT.

The chain carries TRBV2 and TRBJ2-4; TRBD1 might be the D (6 bases). The length of the CDR3 is 16 residues. CDR1 SNHLY and CDR2 FYNNEI come from the germline V gene. The ends were cut back, 7 bases at V and 0 bases at J, with 16 bases in the middle. The CDR3 bases are TGTGCCAGCACGCAGGGGAGAATCGTAGCCAAAAACATTCAGTACTTC. Its translation is CASTQGRIVAKNIQYF.

V is TRBV27 and J is TRBJ2-6, with D maybe TRBD2 (6 bases). The germline gives CDR1 MNHEY, CDR2 SMNVEV (reference sequence). Trimming shortened V by 2 bases and J by 0 bases, and 11 bases separated the two germline ends. The CDR3 length is 17 residues. CDR3 nucleotides: TGTGCCAGCAGTTTACGGGAGTTAACCTCTGGGGCCAACGTCCTGACTTTC. Protein product: CASSLRELTSGANVLTF.

This chain connects TRBV6-5 to TRBJ2-1; D is possibly TRBD2 (5 bases). This CDR3 is 14 amino acids long. Trimming removed 8 bases from V and 0 bases from J, with 11 bases in between. CDR1 MNHEY and CDR2 SVGAGI come from the germline V gene. CDR3 amino acids: CASPPGSSYNEQFF. CDR3 in DNA: TGTGCCAGCCCGCCGGGATCCTCCTACAATGAGCAGTTCTTC.

The chain carries TRBV6-5 and TRBJ1-2; a weak D match, TRBD1 (6 bases). V shed 0 bases and J shed 2 bases, with 10 bases lying between them. This CDR3 comprises 15 residues. CDR1 is MNHEY and CDR2 is SVGAGI in the germline V gene. CDR3 nucleotide sequence: TGTGCCAGCAGTTACTCAAGGACAGTAAACTATGGCTACACCTTC. The encoded protein is CASSYSRTVNYGYTF.

V gene TRBV29-1 combines with J gene TRBJ1-1; the D is unclear. Germline lookup yields CDR1 SQVTM and CDR2 ANQGSEA. V dropped 7 bases and J dropped 0 bases, with 9 bases sitting between them. The CDR3 runs 12 residues. The DNA for the CDR3 is TGCAGCGCAGGACTGATGAACACTGAAGCTTTCTTT. This sequence encodes CSAGLMNTEAFF.

The V and J genes are TRBV6-6 and TRBJ1-3; TRBD1 agrees at 9 bases. Trimming removed 5 bases from V and 0 bases from J; junction bases left unmatched: 5. The CDR3 spans 16 residues. CDR1 is MNHNY and CDR2 is SVGAGI in the germline V gene (reference sequence). The chain's CDR3 is CASSGTGTNSGNTIYF. CDR3 nucleotide sequence: TGTGCCAGCAGTGGGACAGGGACGAACTCTGGAAACACCATATATTTT.

This clone was observed a single time. The chain links TRBV19 to TRBJ2-5; 8 nucleotides agree with TRBD2. With 2 bases clipped from V and 5 bases from J, the junction kept 13 bases outside the gene matches. Germline V lookup: CDR1 LNHDA, CDR2 SQIVND (reference sequence). CDR3 length: 17 residues. This chain's CDR3 is CASSIIPPGGPSETQYF. CDR3 bases: TGTGCCAGTAGTATAATTCCTCCGGGAGGGCCCTCGGAGACCCAGTACTTC.

The chain couples TRBV5-1 to TRBJ2-4, with a possible D match to TRBD2 (5 bases). The germline V gene encodes CDR1 SGHRS and CDR2 YFSETQ. Trimming pared 0 bases from V and 0 bases from J, leaving 10 bases between. CDR3 length: 16 amino acids. CDR3: CASSLDGVLAKNIQYF. CDR3 sequence (DNA): TGCGCCAGCAGCTTGGACGGGGTGCTAGCCAAAAACATTCAGTACTTC.

The chain employs TRBV7-3 and TRBJ2-2; a possible D gene is TRBD2 (5 bases). The CDR3 length is 14 residues. The germline V gene encodes CDR1 SGHTA and CDR2 FQGTGA. With 4 bases removed from V and 7 bases from J, the gap between germline ends came to 13 bases. CDR3 sequence: CASSWKGEGGELFF. The CDR3 region has the DNA TGTGCCAGCAGCTGGAAGGGAGAAGGCGGGGAGCTGTTTTTT.

This sequence joins TRBV6-4 and TRBJ1-1; 7 bases line up with TRBD1. This CDR3 region has 12 residues. CDR1 is MRHNA, CDR2 SNTAGT, per germline. Losses at the gene ends were 4 bases for V and 9 bases for J; bases not matched to a gene: 5. For the CDR3, the DNA is TGTGCCAGCAGTGCCCCACAGGGGAAAGCTTTCTTT. As protein: CASSAPQGKAFF.

V and J are TRBV30 and TRBJ1-3; D may be TRBD1 (5 bases). The germline V gene has CDR1 GTSNPN and CDR2 SVGIG (reference sequence). The CDR3 covers 14 residues. Trimming took off 2 bases at V and 0 bases at J, with 8 bases between the two ends. CDR3: CAWSIQGSGNTIYF. The CDR3 nucleotides read TGTGCCTGGAGTATTCAGGGCTCTGGAAACACCATATATTTT.

The chain couples TRBV18 to TRBJ1-1; D is unclear. The CDR3 is 12 amino acids. V lost 1 base to trimming and J lost 7 bases, with 7 bases between them. CDR1 and CDR2 (germline): KGHSH, LQKENI. CDR3 amino acids: CASSPRIDEAFF. The CDR3 bases are TGTGCCAGCTCACCACGTATAGATGAAGCTTTCTTT.

This clone has just a few counts. This chain joins TRBV29-1 and TRBJ1-1, with D possibly matching TRBD1 (6 bases). V was shortened by 3 bases and J by 3 bases, with 8 bases between the two germline ends. The germline V gene encodes CDR1 SQVTM and CDR2 ANQGSEA. The CDR3 is 12 residues long. The CDR3 nucleotides read TGCAGCGTTGAGGGGACATACACTGAAGCTTTCTTT. Translating it yields CSVEGTYTEAFF.

This chain joins TRBV28 and TRBJ2-5; D might be TRBD1 (7 bases). The V and J ends lost 4 bases and 5 bases respectively, with 20 bases between them. The CDR3 spans 16 residues. Germline loops: CDR1 MDHEN, CDR2 SYDVKM. The CDR3 here is CASSSADSTGRETQYF. The CDR3 coding sequence is TGTGCCAGCAGTTCCGCCGATTCGACAGGGAGGGAGACCCAGTACTTC.

This rearrangement joins TRBV6-2 or TRBV6-3 to TRBJ2-5, with D possibly being TRBD1 (5 bases). V lost 0 bases, J lost 5 bases, and 13 bases lay in between. CDR3 size: 15 residues. Germline V gives CDR1 MNHEY, CDR2 SVGEGT. The CDR3 DNA reads as TGTGCCAGCAGTTACTCGGTCGCAGGGTTCGAGACCCAGTACTTC. This encodes CASSYSVAGFETQYF.

The chain combines TRBV19 with TRBJ2-1; 14 nucleotides line up with TRBD2. J was trimmed by 9 bases and V by 6 bases; bases with no gene match: 4. Germline V lookup: CDR1 LNHDA, CDR2 SQIVND (reference sequence). The CDR3 extends over 14 amino acids. CDR3 protein: CASRDGLAGGEQFF. The CDR3 DNA follows: TGTGCCAGTAGGGACGGACTAGCGGGAGGTGAGCAGTTCTTC. Full variable domain (outside the CDR3, taken from reference TRBV19 and TRBJ2-1): DGGITQSPKYLFRKEGQNVTLSCEQNLNHDAMYWYRQDPGQGLRLIYYSQIVNDFQKGDIAEGYSVSREKKESFPLTVTSAQKNPTAFYLCASRDGLAGGEQFFGPGTRLTVL.

The chain joins TRBV2 to TRBJ2-1, with a tentative D call TRBD2 (6 bases). Trimming cost V 7 bases and J 1 base, with 14 bases left between them. The CDR3 has 15 residues. The germline gives CDR1 SNHLY, CDR2 FYNNEI. CDR3 coding DNA: TGTGCCAGCAATCCCAGGGACTTGTCCTACAATGAGCAGTTCTTC. Protein product: CASNPRDLSYNEQFF.

CDR3 nucleotides: TGTGCCACCAGTGATTTTAGCGGGGCTAGCACAGATACGCAGTATTTT. It is translated as CATSDFSGASTDTQYF. The gene calls are TRBV24-1 and TRBJ2-3, with 8 bases matching TRBD2. With V trimmed by 1 base and J by 0 bases, 2 bases remained unmatched. The germline V gene has CDR1 KGHDR and CDR2 SFDVKD. This CDR3 contains 16 residues.

J is TRBJ1-2 and V is TRBV18, with D possibly being TRBD1 (6 bases). Looked up from germline, CDR1 is KGHSH and CDR2 is LQKENI. This CDR3 has 15 amino acids. Trimming pared 2 bases from V and 2 bases from J, leaving 12 bases between. This chain's CDR3 is CASSPLAGANYGYTF. CDR3 DNA sequence: TGTGCCAGCTCACCATTGGCAGGGGCGAACTATGGCTACACCTTC.

The chain recombines TRBV2 with TRBJ1-5; D unresolved. The V gene lost 8 bases and the J gene lost 5 bases, with 13 bases spanning the gap. Germline CDR1 reads SNHLY; CDR2 reads FYNNEI. This CDR3 has 13 residues. The chain's CDR3 is CASLGVLDQPQHF. The CDR3 DNA follows: TGTGCCAGCCTCGGGGTTCTAGATCAGCCCCAGCATTTT.

This chain links TRBV6-5 with TRBJ1-5, with TRBD1 matching over 8 bases. CDR3 length: 15 residues. The J segment lost 5 bases and the V segment lost 6 bases, leaving 9 bases of the junction unmatched. The germline CDR1 and CDR2 sequences are MNHEY and SVGAGI. This chain's CDR3 is CASSWTGKADQPQHF. The CDR3 coding sequence is TGTGCCAGCAGCTGGACAGGGAAAGCAGATCAGCCCCAGCATTTT.